This T cell receptor beta chain was sequenced in a study of T cell changes during pregnancy in multiple sclerosis. The CDR3 spans 16 residues. Germline CDR1 and CDR2: PRHDT and FYEKMQ (reference sequence). With 3 bases removed from V and 5 bases from J, the gap between germline ends came to 19 bases. TCRdb's copy holds only in-frame clones and misses some; the assay was immunoSEQ multiplex PCR. The table records under 55,000 clones, around 93% of them present only once. Sequences were derived from CD8+ T cells from peripheral blood mononuclear cells, sampled after pregnancy. The clonotype was recovered from a female donor with multiple sclerosis, enrolled in a pregnancy study. The chain carries TRBV13 and TRBJ1-1; a possible D gene is TRBD1 (5 bases). The CDR3 nucleotides read TGTGCCAGCAGCTTGTCCTTACGGGGGGTTTGGACTGAAGCTTTCTTT. Protein product: CASSLSLRGVWTEAFF.